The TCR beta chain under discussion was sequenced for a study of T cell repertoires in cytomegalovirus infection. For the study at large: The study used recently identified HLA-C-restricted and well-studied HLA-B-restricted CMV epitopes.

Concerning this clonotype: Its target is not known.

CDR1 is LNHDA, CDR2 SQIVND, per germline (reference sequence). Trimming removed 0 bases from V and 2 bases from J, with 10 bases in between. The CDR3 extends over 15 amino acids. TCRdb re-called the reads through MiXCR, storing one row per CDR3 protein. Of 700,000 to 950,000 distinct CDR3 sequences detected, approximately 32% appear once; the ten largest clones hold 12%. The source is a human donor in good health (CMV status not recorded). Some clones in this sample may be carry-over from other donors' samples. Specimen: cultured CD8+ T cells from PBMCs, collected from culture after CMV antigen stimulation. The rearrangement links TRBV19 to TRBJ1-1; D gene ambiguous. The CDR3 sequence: CASSIDRWRNTEAFF. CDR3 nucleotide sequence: TGTGCCAGTAGTATAGATCGGTGGAGAAACACTGAAGCTTTCTTT.